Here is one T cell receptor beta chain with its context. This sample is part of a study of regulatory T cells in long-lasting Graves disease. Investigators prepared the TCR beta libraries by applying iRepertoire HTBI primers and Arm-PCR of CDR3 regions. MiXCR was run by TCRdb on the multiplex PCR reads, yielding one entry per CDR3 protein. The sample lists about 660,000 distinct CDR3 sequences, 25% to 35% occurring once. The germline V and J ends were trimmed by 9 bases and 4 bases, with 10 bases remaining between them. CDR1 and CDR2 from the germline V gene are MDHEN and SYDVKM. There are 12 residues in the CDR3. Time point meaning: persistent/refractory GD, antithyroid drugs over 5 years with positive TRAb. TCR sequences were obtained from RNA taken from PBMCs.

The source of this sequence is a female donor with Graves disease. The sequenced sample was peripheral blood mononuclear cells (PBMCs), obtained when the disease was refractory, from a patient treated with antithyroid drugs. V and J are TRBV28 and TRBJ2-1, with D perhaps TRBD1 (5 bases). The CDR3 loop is CASVDRYNEQFF. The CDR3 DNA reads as TGTGCCAGTGTCGACAGATACAATGAGCAGTTCTTC.